These 21 T cell receptor beta chains share one sample of origin, sequenced in a study of blood T cell repertoires in COVID-19. This table comes from immunoSEQ multiplex PCR, and its TCRdb copy is limited to in-frame clones, with some not included. Of 150,000 or so clones listed, about 86% are singletons. The specimen was peripheral blood. These receptors were taken from a woman aged 55-70 years with acute or convalescent COVID-19.

The rearrangement links TRBV19 to TRBJ1-3; D gene unclear. The CDR3 extends over 16 amino acids. V gave up 5 bases and J gave up 0 bases, with 14 bases separating them. The germline gives CDR1 LNHDA, CDR2 SQIVND (reference sequence). In DNA form, the CDR3 reads TGTGCCAGTAGTGAGGCCAGATCGAGCTCTGGAAACACCATATATTTT. Translation gives CASSEARSSSGNTIYF.

The rearrangement links TRBV6-5 to TRBJ1-1, with D possibly matching TRBD1 (6 bases). There are 14 residues in the CDR3. Trimming pared 6 bases from V and 8 bases from J, leaving 19 bases between. Germline assignment: CDR1 MNHEY and CDR2 SVGAGI. CDR3 residues: CASSLTGPQAEAFF. The CDR3 DNA follows: TGTGCCAGCAGCCTAACAGGGCCCCAAGCCGAAGCTTTCTTT.

This chain joins TRBV6-6 and TRBJ1-3, with TRBD1 matching over 7 bases. This CDR3 is built from 18 residues. Trimming cost V 6 bases and J 0 bases; bases outside gene matches: 14. Germline-derived CDR1 and CDR2 are MNHNY and SVGAGI (reference sequence). In DNA form, the CDR3 reads TGTGCCAGCAGACGACGCACAGGGGCCTCCAGCTCTGGAAACACCATATATTTT. Its translation: CASRRRTGASSSGNTIYF.

The chain uses TRBV11-3 and TRBJ2-7; 10 bases align to TRBD2. The V and J ends lost 0 bases and 1 base, in that order; junction bases with no gene match: 6. The germline gives CDR1 SGHNT, CDR2 YENEEA. This CDR3 contains 17 residues. The DNA of the CDR3 is TGTGCCAGCAGCTTAGATCCATCTAGCGGGGGATCCTACGAGCAGTACTTC. This encodes CASSLDPSSGGSYEQYF. Combining the CDR3 with reference TRBV11-3 and TRBJ2-7 gives the whole variable domain EAGVVQSPRYKIIEKKQPVAFWCNPISGHNTLYWYLQNLGQGPELLIRYENEEAVDDSQLPKDRFSAERLKGVDSTLKIQPAELGDSAVYLCASSLDPSSGGSYEQYFGPGTRLTVT.

The chain couples TRBV5-1 to TRBJ2-1, with 9 bases lining up with TRBD1. The CDR3 sequence is 14 residues long. The V gene end was trimmed by 3 bases and the J gene end by 5 bases; junction bases not matched to a gene: 3. CDR1 is SGHRS, CDR2 YFSETQ, per germline. The CDR3 protein is CASSWDRVDNEQFF. DNA of the CDR3: TGCGCCAGCAGCTGGGACAGGGTCGACAATGAGCAGTTCTTC.

This sequence joins TRBV6-5 and TRBJ2-3, with a possible D match to TRBD1 (5 bases). The germline V gene has CDR1 MNHEY and CDR2 SVGAGI. The CDR3 runs 13 residues. Deletions cut 8 bases from V and 5 bases from J, with 14 bases between. CDR3 sequence reads: CASWARTLDTQYF. CDR3 DNA sequence: TGTGCCAGCTGGGCTAGGACACTAGATACGCAGTATTTT.

J is TRBJ2-1 and V is TRBV20-1, with a tentative D call TRBD2 (6 bases). V was pared by 3 bases and J by 6 bases, with 9 bases between. This CDR3 has 12 residues. Per the germline V gene, CDR1 is DFQATT and CDR2 is SNEGSKA (reference sequence). The CDR3 DNA follows: TGCAGTGCTAGTTCGACTAGCAATGAGCAGTTCTTC. Amino acids: CSASSTSNEQFF.

V is TRBV27 and J is TRBJ2-4, with 11 bases identical to TRBD1. Germline values: CDR1 MNHEY, CDR2 SMNVEV (reference sequence). This CDR3 region has 20 residues. Germline trimming cut 6 bases from V and 0 bases from J; bases unmatched to any gene: 16. The chain's CDR3 is CASRGQGGMDCRLAKNIQYF. The CDR3 DNA sequence: TGTGCCAGCAGGGGACAGGGGGGCATGGATTGCAGATTAGCCAAAAACATTCAGTACTTC.

This sequence joins TRBV10-2 and TRBJ2-5; D gene unclear. Trimming cost V 4 bases and J 3 bases, with 9 bases left between them. The V gene's germline CDR1 is WSHSY and CDR2 SAAADI. The CDR3 is made up of 13 amino acids. CDR3 nucleotide sequence: TGCGCCAGCAGTGTTGGTAGTAAAGAGACCCAGTACTTC. This translates into CASSVGSKETQYF.

The J gene is TRBJ1-6, the V gene TRBV6-4; TRBD1 agrees at 10 bases. Germline lookup yields CDR1 MRHNA and CDR2 SNTAGT. This CDR3 is 14 amino acids long. Trimming removed 10 bases from V and 10 bases from J; junction bases left unmatched: 10. The CDR3 DNA sequence: TGTGCCACCGCTGGGACAGGGGTTAGGTCACCCCTCCACTTT. Its translation: CATAGTGVRSPLHF.

CDR3 region: CASSSAVRTEAFF. The CDR3, as DNA: TGTGCCAGCAGTTCTGCGGTACGCACTGAAGCTTTCTTT. The chain carries TRBV2 and TRBJ1-1; D is undetermined. The CDR3 contains 13 residues. V lost 5 bases, J lost 4 bases, and 11 bases lay in between. CDR1 SNHLY and CDR2 FYNNEI come from the germline V gene.

The rearrangement joins TRBV5-6 to TRBJ1-2, with no clear D. The CDR3 is 16 residues long. Trimming cost V 4 bases and J 4 bases, with 20 bases left between them. The V gene's germline CDR1 is SGHDT and CDR2 YYEEEE. The CDR3 coding sequence is TGTGCCAGCAGCCCATACGATATCGGACGGGGCTATGGCTACACCTTC. It yields the protein CASSPYDIGRGYGYTF. Supplemented by reference TRBV5-6 and TRBJ1-2, the full variable domain reads DAGVTQSPTHLIKTRGQQVTLRCSPKSGHDTVSWYQQALGQGPQFIFQYYEEEERQRGNFPDRFSGHQFPNYSSELNVNALLLGDSALYLCASSPYDIGRGYGYTFGSGTRLTVV.

This chain connects TRBV9 to TRBJ2-2; 8 nucleotides agree with TRBD2. The germline V gene encodes CDR1 SGDLS and CDR2 YYNGEE. CDR3 length: 17 residues. V trimming: 0 bases; J trimming: 5 bases; junction bases outside the gene matches: 9. The CDR3 is CASSVDPGRGETGELFF. The DNA for the CDR3 is TGTGCCAGCAGCGTAGATCCCGGGAGGGGCGAGACCGGGGAGCTGTTTTTT.

This sequence joins TRBV29-1 and TRBJ2-3; no clear D gene. In germline, CDR1 is SQVTM, CDR2 ANQGSEA. CDR3 length equals 14 residues. Trimming left V 5 bases short and J 0 bases short, with 12 bases between. CDR3 nucleotide sequence: TGCAGCGTTTCAATCGCAACTAGCACAGATACGCAGTATTTT. It translates to CSVSIATSTDTQYF.

The chain links TRBV9 to TRBJ1-2; D possibly corresponds to TRBD1 (5 bases). CDR1 is SGDLS and CDR2 is YYNGEE in the germline V gene. The CDR3 is 13 residues long. V was shortened by 2 bases and J by 2 bases, with 7 bases between the two germline ends. Here the CDR3 DNA reads TGTGCCAGCAGCGTTGACAGAAACTATGGCTACACCTTC. As protein: CASSVDRNYGYTF.

The V call is TRBV5-1, the J call TRBJ1-2; TRBD1 agrees at 9 bases. The CDR3 has 14 residues. Germline V gives CDR1 SGHRS, CDR2 YFSETQ. The junction had 9 bases not matched to a gene; V was cut back by 4 bases and J by 8 bases. The CDR3 DNA reads TGCGCCAGCAGCCTTCAGACAGGGGGGGAAGGCTACACCTTC. Amino acids: CASSLQTGGEGYTF.

The rearrangement uses TRBV5-4 and TRBJ2-5; perhaps TRBD1 as D (6 bases). The CDR3 totals 15 residues. Germline V gene sequence: CDR1 SGHNT, CDR2 YYREEE (reference sequence). V was clipped by 4 bases and J by 1 base, with 14 bases between them. The CDR3 DNA reads as TGTGCCAGCAGCCCTTCCGGACAGATCCAAGAGACCCAGTACTTC. It codes for CASSPSGQIQETQYF.

This clone was recorded once. CDR3 in amino acids: CASSRRGQAYEQYF. CDR3 nucleotide sequence: TGTGCCAGCAGCCGCAGGGGGCAGGCCTACGAGCAGTACTTC. The rearrangement links TRBV5-4 to TRBJ2-7; the match to TRBD1 covers 8 bases. CDR3 length: 14 amino acids. V was clipped by 4 bases and J by 2 bases; unmatched bases: 5. The V gene's germline CDR1 is SGHNT and CDR2 YYREEE (reference sequence).

The chain employs TRBV10-3 and TRBJ1-2; the D is unclear. The CDR3 runs 14 residues. The germline V gene encodes CDR1 ENHRY and CDR2 SYGVKD. V was pared by 6 bases and J by 4 bases, with 15 bases between. The CDR3 DNA reads TGTGCCATCAGCGGGTCCCTACGTGGCTATGGCTACACCTTC. Translation gives CAISGSLRGYGYTF.

The rearrangement links TRBV19 to TRBJ2-7; possible D gene TRBD1, 5 bases. Trimming stripped 3 bases from V and 4 bases from J, with 10 bases between. From germline, CDR1 is LNHDA and CDR2 SQIVND (reference sequence). CDR3 length: 13 residues. CDR3 DNA sequence: TGTGCCAGTAGTATCCAGGGTATGTACGAGCAGTACTTC. It encodes CASSIQGMYEQYF.

The rearrangement links TRBV24-1 to TRBJ2-7; 8 bases fit TRBD1. This CDR3 comprises 12 residues. CDR1 and CDR2 from the germline V gene are KGHDR and SFDVKD. V lost 4 bases, J lost 7 bases, and 2 bases stayed unmatched. The CDR3 DNA reads as TGTGCCACCAGTGACAGGGGGCAGGAGCAGTACTTC. Translation gives CATSDRGQEQYF.